Described below is a single TCR beta chain sequence and its context. Together with a sample-barcoded 5' primer, a J-beta primer mix was included in a second PCR lasting roughly 7 to 11 cycles. A tag from a template-switch adaptor with 12 random nucleotides marked each cDNA molecule. MiXCR, run by TCRdb on the 5' RACE reads, gives a single entry per CDR3 protein. The repertoire includes approximately 800,000 distinct CDR3 sequences, around 25% of them detected once, and approximately 3.7% sits in the top ten. Germline V lookup: CDR1 MDHEN, CDR2 SYDVKM. V dropped 5 bases and J dropped 7; count of bases not matched to a gene: 8. The CDR3 is 14 residues long. This record comes from a study of blood T cells in healthy people across ages. Per sample, a minimum of 6.5 million PBMCs were isolated. Another study also made use of these data, one on T cells of mothers and their children. That work adds: Three healthy Caucasian mothers, along with their six children, served as the donors. Each mother yielded more than 8.5 million TCR beta CDR3 reads. Each child yielded 2.5 million to 3 million reads.

The origin of this receptor is a boy younger than 18 in good health. This chain connects TRBV28 to TRBJ2-1; 7 bases align to TRBD2. Sequencing input: blood. The DNA of the CDR3 is TGTGCCAGCAGTCCCGCAGGGAGGGATAATGAGCAGTTCTTC. This codes for CASSPAGRDNEQFF.